Below, one TCR beta chain is given with its context. The target antigen is unknown. Read sequence stops 3 residues before the CDR3 end, and the germline J gene provides the missing end. Produced via immunoSEQ multiplex PCR; TCRdb's table is partial and in-frame only. This sample carries 20,000 to 25,000 clones, with roughly 2.6% going to the ten biggest clones. The entry originates in a study of T cells in women clearing cervical HPV infection. General observations from the study: Controls had more TRBV6-7 (roughly 0.16%) than cases (approximately 0.11%).

Prevalent HPV16 infections were excluded; only incident single HPV16 infections included. The CDR3 is 18 residues long. Per germline, CDR1 SGDLS and CDR2 YYNGEE. After removal of 4 bases from V and 2 bases from J, the junction contained 5 bases not matched to a gene. This TCR derives from a woman between 18 and 75 years old with a cervical HPV16 infection that either progressed to CIN3+ or cleared (not recorded which). The sample comprised blood buffy coat. The chain employs TRBV9 and TRBJ2-2; TRBD2 aligns across 16 bases. The CDR3 sequence is CASSLGTSGRVNTGELFF. Incomplete CDR3 DNA: TGTGCCAGCAGCCTCGGGACTAGCGGGAGGGTTAACACCGGGGAG. Drawing the rest from reference TRBV9 and TRBJ2-2, the complete variable domain is DSGVTQTPKHLITATGQRVTLRCSPRSGDLSVYWYQQSLDQGLQFLIQYYNGEERAKGNILERFSAQQFPDLHSELNLSSLELGDSALYFCASSLGTSGRVNTGELFFGEGSRLTVL.